These 5 T cell receptor beta chains came from one sample sequenced in a study of naive and memory T cell subsets. For blood and skin samples, reverse transcription used TCR alpha and beta constant primers. TCRdb reanalysed the 5' RACE reads using MiXCR and keeps one entry per CDR3 protein. The sample lists approximately 24,000 distinct CDR3 sequences, roughly 25% occurring once. Whole-blood samples were 2 to 3 ml of peripheral blood from healthy adult volunteers. The receptors originated from a female donor in good health.

This clonotype was counted only a few times. V gene TRBV6-5 combines with J gene TRBJ1-5; 8 bases match TRBD1. J gave up 3 bases and V 5 bases, and 9 bases lay outside the gene matches. CDR3 length: 16 amino acids. Germline V CDR1 and CDR2: MNHEY, SVGAGI. The CDR3 DNA is TGTGCCAGCAGTCCCCGACAGGGGCACCTCAATCAGCCCCAGCATTTT. This translates into CASSPRQGHLNQPQHF.

This clonotype occurred many times. The rearrangement joins TRBV20-1 to TRBJ2-7; D perhaps matches TRBD2 (7 bases). The V end was cut by 3 bases, the J end by 9 bases, with 18 bases between. Germline CDR1 DFQATT, CDR2 SNEGSKA (reference sequence). The CDR3 is made up of 13 amino acids. The DNA for the CDR3 is TGCAGTGCTAGTGGGGGGGGGGCCCGCGGGCAGTACTTC. As protein: CSASGGGARGQYF.

This clonotype has more than one count but fewer than ten. The chain uses TRBV29-1 and TRBJ2-3; 9 bases are a match to TRBD1. V was pared by 6 bases and J by 5 bases, with 9 bases of the junction left unmatched. CDR3 length: 14 residues. Per germline, CDR1 SQVTM and CDR2 ANQGSEA. The CDR3: CSVEGTGRLDTQYF. CDR3 sequence (DNA): TGCAGCGTCGAGGGGACAGGGAGGTTAGATACGCAGTATTTT.

CDR3 loop: CASSQDRVSGANVLTF. For the CDR3, the DNA is TGTGCCAGCTCACAAGACAGGGTCTCTGGGGCCAACGTCCTGACTTTC. V is TRBV18 and J is TRBJ2-6; 7 nucleotides line up with TRBD1. Germline CDR1 KGHSH, CDR2 LQKENI. The CDR3 loop spans 16 amino acids. The V gene end was trimmed by 4 bases and the J gene end by 0 bases; junction bases not matched to a gene: 3. The full variable domain, completed using reference TRBV18 and TRBJ2-6, is NAGVMQNPRHLVRRRGQEARLRCSPMKGHSHVYWYRQLPEEGLKFMVYLQKENIIDESGMPKERFSAEFPKEGPSILRIQQVVRGDSAAYFCASSQDRVSGANVLTFGAGSRLTVL.

This clonotype was recorded only once. The chain uses TRBV7-2 and TRBJ2-2, with 10 bases identical to TRBD2. The CDR3 runs 15 residues. V lost 5 bases to trimming and J lost 5 bases; unmatched junction nucleotides: 5. The germline V gene has CDR1 SGHTA and CDR2 FQGNSA. The CDR3 coding sequence is TGTGCCAGCAGCACGAGCGGGAGGGGGACCGGGGAGCTGTTTTTT. This sequence encodes CASSTSGRGTGELFF.